Listed here is a single TCR beta chain. What it binds is unknown. This CDR3 region has 15 residues. V lost 6 bases and J 5 bases, leaving 19 bases between the germline ends. Germline V CDR1 and CDR2: SGDLS, YYNGEE. The sample is drawn from a study of cytomegalovirus exposure and HLA in healthy donors. Study-wide background: Unique TCRs numbering some 80 million, obtained from HLA-typed donors, made up an early data release. Study-level results: A few chains tied to CMV proved CMV antigen-specific in vitro. Roughly even sequencing depth across donors was the assumption behind the presence/absence analyses.

PCR amplification relied on 60 Vbeta primers (plus 13 Jbeta primers). Produced via immunoSEQ multiplex PCR; TCRdb's table is partial and in-frame only. The sample comprises some 99,000 clones, roughly 80% of which are singletons, and 2% rests with the top ten. The sequenced material came from PBMCs. The source is a man aged 35 to 55 in good health and CMV-seronegative. The gene calls are TRBV9 and TRBJ2-3; D may be TRBD2 (5 bases). The CDR3 loop is CASNPRGGRGDTQYF. The CDR3 DNA reads as TGTGCCAGCAATCCTCGCGGAGGTCGCGGAGATACGCAGTATTTT. Full variable domain (outside the CDR3, taken from reference TRBV9 and TRBJ2-3): DSGVTQTPKHLITATGQRVTLRCSPRSGDLSVYWYQQSLDQGLQFLIQYYNGEERAKGNILERFSAQQFPDLHSELNLSSLELGDSALYFCASNPRGGRGDTQYFGPGTRLTVL.